This T cell receptor (beta chain) was profiled in a study of somatic mutations in cytotoxic T cells in rheumatoid arthritis. General observations from the study: TRBV07 showed slight underrepresentation in rheumatoid arthritis patients, unadjusted for multiple comparisons. The targets (antigens) of the expanded CD8+ clones were not known. A single CD8+ clone exceeded 20% of CD8+ cells in 8 of 65 patients.

The germline V gene encodes CDR1 SGHDN and CDR2 FVKESK. CDR3 size: 13 residues. The V end was cut by 6 bases, the J end by 4 bases, with 13 bases between. TCRdb's table, derived via immunoSEQ multiplex PCR, lists solely in-frame clones and lacks some. Of around 24,000 clones listed, about 80% are singletons. Women made up roughly 60% of the healthy controls, who were blood donors with a median age of around 56 years (range roughly 20-80). To note about this clone: What it binds is not known.

Sequencing used CD8+ T cells sorted from blood. The rearrangement joins TRBV14 to TRBJ2-7; the D gene could be TRBD1 or TRBD2 (5 bases each). The source of this sequence is a man aged 45-65 years in good health. This CDR3 is CASSLGPPYEQYF. The CDR3 bases are TGTGCCAGCAGTCTGGGACCACCTTACGAGCAGTACTTC. The full variable domain, completed using reference TRBV14 and TRBJ2-7, is EAGVTQFPSHSVIEKGQTVTLRCDPISGHDNLYWYRRVMGKEIKFLLHFVKESKQDESGMPNNRFLAERTGGTYSTLKVQPAELEDSGVYFCASSLGPPYEQYFGPGTRLTVT.